These 22 T cell receptor beta chains originate from one sample sequenced in a study of spatial heterogeneity in lung cancer. The time point here: sample taken at primary tumor resection. Without sorting, whole RNA was sequenced from tumor, nontumor lung or frozen PBMC. TCRdb reanalysed the 5' RACE reads using MiXCR and keeps one entry per CDR3 protein. The table shows about 90,000 distinct CDR3 sequences, with around 10% occurring only once. The sequences come from PBMCs, collected at surgery. These receptors were obtained from a male donor with early-stage non-small cell lung cancer.

This clonotype was picked up many times. The chain has TRBV9 and TRBJ1-1; D unclear. V lost 0 bases, J lost 8 bases, and 20 bases lay in between. Germline V gene sequence: CDR1 SGDLS, CDR2 YYNGEE. CDR3 length: 16 residues. The CDR3 nucleotides read TGTGCCAGCAGCGTAGCGGGCAATGGTGGCTTTTCAGAAGCTTTCTTT. Its protein is CASSVAGNGGFSEAFF.

This clonotype occurred many times. The chain uses TRBV10-2 and TRBJ1-4; D unclear. The CDR3 is 16 residues long. In germline, CDR1 is WSHSY, CDR2 SAAADI. The V and J ends lost 3 bases and 4 bases respectively, with 15 bases between them. CDR3 nucleotides: TGCGCCAGCAGTGAAGGCCTCGGCCTGGGTAATGAAAAACTGTTTTTT. Protein: CASSEGLGLGNEKLFF.

Remarks on this clonotype: At one of its ends the junction is not consistent with the germline gene, which may arise from a read error. The V and J genes are TRBV10-3 and TRBJ2-5; 8 nucleotides align to TRBD1. From germline, CDR1 is ENHRY and CDR2 SYGVKD. The CDR3 runs to 15 residues. CDR3 residues: CAISASTGGQGTQYF. CDR3 DNA sequence: TGTGCCATCAGTGCCTCCACAGGGGGGCAAGGGACCCAGTACTTC.

This clonotype was counted a few times. The V gene is TRBV7-2, the J gene TRBJ2-3; TRBD2 agrees at 13 bases. The CDR3 length is 16 residues. Germline V lookup: CDR1 SGHTA, CDR2 FQGNSA. Trimming cost V 1 base and J 3 bases; bases outside gene matches: 1. This CDR3 reads CASSLELAGGTDTQYF. The CDR3 DNA reads as TGTGCCAGCAGCTTAGAACTAGCGGGGGGGACAGATACGCAGTATTTT.

The J gene is TRBJ2-7, the V gene TRBV20-1, with TRBD2 as a possible D gene (5 bases). Germline V gives CDR1 DFQATT, CDR2 SNEGSKA (reference sequence). Trimming removed 0 bases at V and 6 bases at J, with 18 bases between. The CDR3 runs to 15 residues. The CDR3 protein is CSARETSTGIREQYF. In DNA form, the CDR3 reads TGCAGTGCTAGAGAAACGTCAACGGGAATACGCGAGCAGTACTTC.

This clonotype showed up just a few times. The V call is TRBV20-1, the J call TRBJ2-3, with D maybe TRBD2 (5 bases). The V end lost 3 bases, the J end lost 0 bases, and 13 bases lay between the germline ends. This CDR3 has 15 residues. Germline V lookup: CDR1 DFQATT, CDR2 SNEGSKA (reference sequence). CDR3 residues: CSAREDFTSTDTQYF. The CDR3 nucleotides read TGCAGTGCTAGGGAGGACTTTACTAGCACAGATACGCAGTATTTT.

This clonotype came up a few times. This sequence joins TRBV2 and TRBJ2-4; D may be TRBD2 (5 bases). Between the trimmed V and J ends, which lost 4 bases and 0 bases, there was a span of 16 bases. Germline V lookup: CDR1 SNHLY, CDR2 FYNNEI. The CDR3 loop spans 17 amino acids. The CDR3 bases are TGTGCCAGCAGTGGACCTCTTGGACTCGGAGCCAAAAACATTCAGTACTTC. This translates into CASSGPLGLGAKNIQYF.

This clonotype has only a few counts. The V and J genes are TRBV5-4 and TRBJ2-7; tentatively, D is TRBD2 (5 bases). From germline, CDR1 is SGHNT and CDR2 YYREEE (reference sequence). Deletions cut 3 bases from V and 2 bases from J, with 15 bases between. This CDR3 has 15 amino acids. The DNA of the CDR3 is TGTGCCAGCAGCTCGCAATCTCACGGGACCTACGAGCAGTACTTC. This gives the protein CASSSQSHGTYEQYF.

This chain joins TRBV2 and TRBJ2-3; TRBD2 aligns across 14 bases. CDR3 length: 20 residues. CDR1 and CDR2 from the germline V gene are SNHLY and FYNNEI. The J segment lost 0 bases and the V segment lost 5 bases, leaving 13 bases of the junction unmatched. The CDR3 protein is CASSPIGLAGGLYSTDTQYF. The CDR3 DNA sequence: TGTGCCAGCAGTCCAATTGGACTAGCGGGAGGATTGTATAGCACAGATACGCAGTATTTT.

The chain combines TRBV5-1 with TRBJ2-5; 7 nucleotides line up with TRBD1. Looked up from germline, CDR1 is SGHRS and CDR2 is YFSETQ. This CDR3 comprises 15 residues. J gave up 2 bases and V 4 bases, and 8 bases lay outside the gene matches. The CDR3 bases are TGCGCCAGCAGCCGCGAACAGGGGCGGCAAGAGACCCAGTACTTC. Its protein product is CASSREQGRQETQYF.

This clonotype has just a few counts. V gene TRBV4-3 combines with J gene TRBJ1-1; possible D gene TRBD1, 6 bases. The CDR3 is 12 residues long. Germline-derived CDR1 and CDR2 are LGHNA and YSLEER. The ends were cut back, 5 bases at V and 7 bases at J, with 11 bases in the middle. In DNA form, the CDR3 reads TGCGCCAGCAGCGACGGGACACTTGAAGCTTTCTTT. The encoded protein is CASSDGTLEAFF.

The rearrangement links TRBV29-1 to TRBJ2-1; 11 bases align to TRBD2. CDR3 length: 15 amino acids. CDR1 is SQVTM, CDR2 ANQGSEA, per germline. V was pared by 3 bases and J by 2 bases, with 3 bases of the junction left unmatched. For the CDR3, the DNA is TGCAGCGTTGATGGGACTAGCGGAACCTACAATGAGCAGTTCTTC. The encoded protein is CSVDGTSGTYNEQFF.

The chain uses TRBV7-3 and TRBJ2-5; no clear D. Germline V lookup: CDR1 SGHTA, CDR2 FQGTGA. Trimming left V 4 bases short and J 5 bases short, with 17 bases between. The CDR3 extends over 15 amino acids. The CDR3 is CASSSGPNQMETQYF. The CDR3 DNA is TGTGCCAGCAGCTCCGGGCCGAACCAAATGGAGACCCAGTACTTC.

This chain connects TRBV28 to TRBJ1-1; 7 bases are a match to TRBD1. This CDR3 has 13 amino acids. The germline CDR1 and CDR2 sequences are MDHEN and SYDVKM. With 7 bases clipped from V and 5 bases from J, the junction kept 7 bases outside the gene matches. The CDR3 protein is CASINRGGTEAFF. The CDR3, as DNA: TGTGCCAGCATAAACAGGGGAGGTACTGAAGCTTTCTTT.

There are a few counts of this clonotype. The gene calls are TRBV28 and TRBJ1-5; the D is unclear. The V and J ends lost 5 bases and 0 bases respectively, with 11 bases between them. Looked up from germline, CDR1 is MDHEN and CDR2 is SYDVKM. The CDR3 is 15 residues long. The chain's CDR3 is CASSPEDGSNQPQHF. The CDR3 DNA reads as TGTGCCAGCAGTCCAGAGGACGGTAGCAATCAGCCCCAGCATTTT.

The rearrangement links TRBV7-9 to TRBJ1-1, with a tentative D call TRBD1 (5 bases). The CDR3 consists of 13 residues. V lost 5 bases to trimming and J lost 4 bases, with 11 bases between them. Germline CDR1 and CDR2: SEHNR and FQNEAQ (reference sequence). CDR3 loop: CASSPQGPTEAFF. The CDR3 nucleotides read TGTGCCAGCAGCCCCCAGGGTCCCACTGAAGCTTTCTTT.

Ten or more counts support this clonotype. J is TRBJ1-6 and V is TRBV2; D perhaps matches TRBD1 (6 bases). V dropped 7 bases and J dropped 9 bases, with 22 bases sitting between them. This CDR3 contains 16 residues. CDR1 and CDR2 from the germline V gene are SNHLY and FYNNEI. DNA of the CDR3: TGTGCCAGCATCGGCCCGGGGACAAGCCAAGGTTCACCCCTCCACTTT. Translated: CASIGPGTSQGSPLHF.

This clonotype has only a few counts. The CDR3 here is CASSLTGTSDNEQFF. CDR3 coding DNA: TGTGCCAGCAGCTTAACCGGGACTAGCGACAATGAGCAGTTCTTC. The J gene is TRBJ2-1, the V gene TRBV7-2; 10 nucleotides match TRBD2. Germline V gene sequence: CDR1 SGHTA, CDR2 FQGNSA. The CDR3 has 15 amino acids. With 2 bases clipped from V and 5 bases from J, the junction kept 3 bases outside the gene matches.

The genes are TRBV29-1 and TRBJ2-5; D is undetermined. Deletions cut 1 base from V and 8 bases from J, with 14 bases between. Germline V gives CDR1 SQVTM, CDR2 ANQGSEA. This CDR3 has 13 amino acids. The CDR3 spells CSVEVVSTITQYF. Written as DNA, the CDR3 is TGCAGCGTTGAAGTTGTCTCCACCATAACCCAGTACTTC.

This chain connects TRBV29-1 to TRBJ2-1, with 9 bases aligning to TRBD1. Germline lookup yields CDR1 SQVTM and CDR2 ANQGSEA. Trimming removed 6 bases from V and 2 bases from J; junction bases left unmatched: 5. The CDR3 spans 14 residues. The CDR3 sequence is CSVNRDRAYNEQFF. CDR3 in DNA: TGCAGCGTCAACCGGGACAGGGCCTACAATGAGCAGTTCTTC.

This clonotype has ten or more counts. This chain connects TRBV29-1 to TRBJ2-3; the D is unclear. With 2 bases removed from V and 0 bases from J, the gap between germline ends came to 3 bases. CDR3 length: 12 residues. CDR1 and CDR2 (germline): SQVTM, ANQGSEA. CDR3 in DNA: TGCAGCGTTGAATTGAGCACAGATACGCAGTATTTT. It yields the protein CSVELSTDTQYF.

This clonotype has just a few counts. CDR3 sequence (DNA): TGCAGCGTTGCTAGGACCGGCGGGGGGCCGGGGGCGACCCAGTACTTC. This gives the protein CSVARTGGGPGATQYF. The chain uses TRBV29-1 and TRBJ2-5; 8 bases agree with TRBD2. V lost 4 bases to trimming and J lost 7 bases; unmatched junction nucleotides: 17. This CDR3 spans 16 amino acids. Germline V gives CDR1 SQVTM, CDR2 ANQGSEA.